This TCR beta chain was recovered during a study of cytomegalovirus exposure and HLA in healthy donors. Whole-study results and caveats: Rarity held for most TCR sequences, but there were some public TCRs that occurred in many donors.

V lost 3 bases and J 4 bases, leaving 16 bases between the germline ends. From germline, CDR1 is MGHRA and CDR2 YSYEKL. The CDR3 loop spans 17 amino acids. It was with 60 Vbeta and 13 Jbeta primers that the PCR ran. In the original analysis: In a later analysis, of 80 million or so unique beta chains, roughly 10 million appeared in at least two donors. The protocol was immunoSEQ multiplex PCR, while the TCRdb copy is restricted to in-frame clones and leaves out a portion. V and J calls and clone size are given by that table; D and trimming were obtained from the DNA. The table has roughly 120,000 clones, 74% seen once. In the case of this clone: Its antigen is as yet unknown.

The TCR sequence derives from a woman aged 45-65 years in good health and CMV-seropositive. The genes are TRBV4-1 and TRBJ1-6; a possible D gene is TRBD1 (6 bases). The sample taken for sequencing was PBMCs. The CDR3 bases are TGCGCCAGCAGCCAGGACAGCCGGCCCAATTATAATTCACCCCTCCACTTT. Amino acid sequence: CASSQDSRPNYNSPLHF.